This T cell receptor beta chain stems from a study of blood T cell repertoires in COVID-19. Study-wide context: Donors in the United States, Italy and Spain gave samples during acute or convalescent COVID-19. Sources were T cells, B-cell-depleted T cells, or PBMCs; the material itself was cDNA or gDNA.

Original analysis: Amplification of reference gene primers was used by the study to estimate nucleated cell counts. Using immunoSEQ multiplex PCR, the repertoire was profiled, and TCRdb retains in-frame clones only, with some absent. That table furnishes V, J and clone size, whereas the DNA furnished D and trimming. The table lists roughly 120,000 clones, more than 80% of them singletons. Trimming shortened V by 6 bases and J by 4 bases, and 14 bases separated the two germline ends. The CDR3 spans 14 residues. The germline CDR1 and CDR2 sequences are WNHNN and SYGVQD (reference sequence). The V and J genes are TRBV10-1 and TRBJ2-3, with D perhaps TRBD2 (7 bases). The specimen sequenced was peripheral blood. The TCR comes from a man aged 65 to 79 with active or convalescent COVID-19. CDR3 amino acids: CASRQGGSADTQYF. CDR3 DNA: TGCGCCAGCAGACAGGGCGGGAGCGCAGATACGCAGTATTTT.